This note documents a single T cell receptor (beta chain) sequence. Ten or more counts support this clonotype. Which antigen it targets is not known. Qualities for individual bases were not recorded, and no much larger clone is one base off. The sequencer was an Illumina HiSeq 2500. Quantitative 5'-RACE with molecular barcodes was the method used to prepare the TCR beta libraries. In the authors' own workflow: Disease-linked TCR variants were identified with a new computational method built on a probabilistic model of VDJ rearrangement. The raw public reads went through TCRdb reprocessing: fastp at Q25, MiXCR clone calling, in-frame beta chains kept. CDR3 protein sequences are deduplicated, and each keeps its most common genes and DNA. These V and J calls are TCRdb output, not the study's own analysis. The sample table records about 240,000 distinct CDR3 sequences; 8% to 9.5% of these occur just once. Approximately 6.3% of the sample is in the top ten clones.

This record comes from a study of CD8 T cells in ankylosing spondylitis (dated by TCRdb to the late 2010s). In terms of the full investigation: To find TCR variants linked to disease, the study profiled T cell receptor beta repertoires in ankylosing spondylitis patients and healthy donors. Peripheral blood samples were taken, and synovial fluid was additionally collected from ankylosing spondylitis patients. In total, the full study cohort was made up of 100 to 140 healthy donors and some 26 ankylosing spondylitis patients. Summary of the overall study and its limitations: Some motif variants were previously reported in synovial fluid and blood of reactive arthritis patients, suggesting common disease-initiation mechanisms. A CD8+ phenotype was shown by the disease-linked clones, which were found at relatively low frequencies in peripheral blood. The disease-linked clones were reported as significantly enriched in matched synovial fluid samples from ankylosing spondylitis patients. A TCR beta motif made up of roughly eight highly homologous amino acid variants appeared to be characteristic of blood from ankylosing spondylitis patients.

CDR1 and CDR2 (SGHRS, YFSETQ) derive from the germline V gene. Including cysteine and phenylalanine, the CDR3 has 16 amino acids. This entry keeps only the CDR3 DNA: 48 bases, framed from base 1. Here V drops 1 base and J drops 6 bases, and the junction holds 6 bases not matched to any gene. Rearrangement joined TRBV5-1 to TRBJ2-2; 10 central bases correspond to TRBD1. This TCR derives from a male donor with ankylosing spondylitis or in good health (not recorded which). Sequencing was done on a sample of blood, either unsorted or a sorted T cell fraction (not recorded which). The CDR3 reads CASSLMGQGYAGELFF. Here is the DNA: TGCGCCAGCAGCTTGATGGGACAGGGGTACGCCGGGGAGCTGTTTTTT.